This entry lists 29 T cell receptor beta chains sequenced from one sample in a study of identical twins. One entry per CDR3 protein, called by TCRdb with MiXCR from the 5' RACE reads. Of 600,000 to 800,000 distinct CDR3 sequences listed, around 21% are singletons. The same data also contributed to another study, on T cells expressing NK-cell markers.

Sequencing used PBMCs. These receptors were taken from a woman aged 18 to 35 in good health.

This clonotype was detected ten times or more. The chain's CDR3 is CASSPGTSGGTGEQFF. The CDR3, as DNA: TGTGCCAGCAGTCCCGGGACTAGCGGGGGGACCGGTGAGCAGTTCTTC. The genes are TRBV12-3 or TRBV12-4 and TRBJ2-1; 15 nucleotides match TRBD2. Losses at the gene ends were 5 bases for V and 9 bases for J; bases not matched to a gene: 8. This CDR3 spans 16 amino acids.

This rearrangement joins TRBV7-8 to TRBJ2-7; 7 bases map to TRBD1. The CDR3 totals 15 residues. Looked up from germline, CDR1 is SGHVS and CDR2 is FQNEAQ. V was clipped by 3 bases and J by 3 bases; unmatched bases: 8. CDR3 sequence (DNA): TGTGCCAGCAGCTTCCGAGGGACAGAGAACTACGAGCAGTACTTC. It is translated as CASSFRGTENYEQYF.

The chain joins TRBV12-3 or TRBV12-4 to TRBJ1-1; the D is unclear. The germline V and J ends were trimmed by 3 bases and 8 bases, with 13 bases remaining between them. The CDR3 is 13 residues long. In DNA form, the CDR3 reads TGTGCCAGCAGTTTGTGGAAAGGTAGGGAAGCTTTCTTT. As protein: CASSLWKGREAFF.

This clonotype was observed many times. The gene calls are TRBV20-1 and TRBJ1-1; maybe TRBD1 (5 bases). This CDR3 is built from 13 residues. Germline CDR1 DFQATT, CDR2 SNEGSKA (reference sequence). In DNA form, the CDR3 reads TGCGTTTTCTGGGGCGCTTCGAACACTGAAGCTTTCTTT. It specifies CVFWGASNTEAFF.

The chain combines TRBV19 with TRBJ2-1; 11 nucleotides match TRBD2. The CDR3 extends over 16 amino acids. V lost 5 bases and J lost 0; bases outside the gene matches: 3. Germline-derived CDR1 and CDR2 are LNHDA and SQIVND (reference sequence). CDR3 sequence reads: CASSLTSGGSYNEQFF. CDR3 coding DNA: TGTGCCAGTAGTTTAACTAGCGGGGGCTCCTACAATGAGCAGTTCTTC.

The gene calls are TRBV11-3 and TRBJ2-5; TRBD1 matches 8 bases. The V segment lost 1 base and the J segment 2 bases; nucleotides outside the gene matches: 6. Germline loops: CDR1 SGHNT, CDR2 YENEEA. The CDR3 runs 16 residues. The CDR3 loop is CASSLGGHRGQETQYF. In nucleotides, the CDR3 is TGTGCCAGCAGCTTAGGGGGACACAGGGGGCAAGAGACCCAGTACTTC.

Details on this clonotype: A much larger clone sits a single nucleotide away, making a read error possible. The genes are TRBV4-3 and TRBJ2-7, with 7 bases lining up with TRBD2. With 4 bases clipped from V and 5 bases from J, the junction kept 8 bases outside the gene matches. The CDR3 is 14 residues long. Germline V gene sequence: CDR1 LGHNA, CDR2 YSLEER. The CDR3 is CASSLLAGVHEQYF. The CDR3 DNA reads as TGCGCCAGCAGCCTGCTGGCGGGAGTCCACGAGCAGTACTTC.

This clonotype occurred a few times. The chain uses TRBV7-2 and TRBJ2-4; no reliable D call. V dropped 3 bases and J dropped 4 bases, with 7 bases sitting between them. The CDR3 extends over 13 amino acids. CDR1 is SGHTA, CDR2 FQGNSA, per germline. Written as DNA, the CDR3 is TGTGCCAGCAGCTTGTCCTCTAAAAACATTCAGTACTTC. Protein product: CASSLSSKNIQYF.

This chain links TRBV20-1 with TRBJ2-3; D might be TRBD1 (5 bases). V was trimmed by 3 bases and J by 2 bases, leaving 9 bases between them. Per germline, CDR1 DFQATT and CDR2 SNEGSKA (reference sequence). The CDR3 is made up of 13 amino acids. CDR3 nucleotides: TGCAGTGCTAGGACAGCGACCACAGATACGCAGTATTTT. This codes for CSARTATTDTQYF.

The chain carries TRBV20-1 and TRBJ2-3; 9 bases are shared with TRBD2. Per the germline V gene, CDR1 is DFQATT and CDR2 is SNEGSKA (reference sequence). The CDR3 is 14 amino acids. J was trimmed by 2 bases and V by 5 bases; bases with no gene match: 5. CDR3 in amino acids: CSAPAGGNTDTQYF. CDR3 nucleotide sequence: TGCAGTGCTCCGGCGGGGGGGAACACAGATACGCAGTATTTT.

This clonotype occurred many times. The J gene is TRBJ2-7, the V gene TRBV6-5, with 10 bases that match TRBD1. The ends lost 2 bases at V and 4 bases at J; junction bases unmatched: 8. CDR1 and CDR2 from the germline V gene are MNHEY and SVGAGI. The CDR3 consists of 16 residues. This CDR3 reads CASSYRSTDRGYEQYF. CDR3 sequence (DNA): TGTGCCAGCAGTTACCGATCTACGGACAGGGGGTACGAGCAGTACTTC.

This chain uses TRBV20-1 with TRBJ2-3; 7 nucleotides line up with TRBD2. This CDR3 is built from 11 residues. Germline CDR1 reads DFQATT; CDR2 reads SNEGSKA (reference sequence). V lost 8 bases, J lost 5 bases, and 4 bases stayed unmatched. The CDR3, as DNA: TGCAGTATGCTAGCGGAAGATACGCAGTATTTT. This encodes CSMLAEDTQYF.

This clonotype occurred many times. This chain uses TRBV29-1 with TRBJ2-7; maybe TRBD2 (5 bases). The ends were cut back, 4 bases at V and 5 bases at J, with 9 bases in the middle. CDR3 length equals 11 residues. Germline CDR1 and CDR2: SQVTM and ANQGSEA. In DNA form, the CDR3 reads TGCAGCGTTGGAGGAGGTAACGAGCAGTACTTC. As protein: CSVGGGNEQYF.

This clonotype was recorded at least ten times. The chain uses TRBV9 and TRBJ1-5; D call uncertain. Deletions cut 0 bases from V and 6 bases from J, with 7 bases between. Germline loops: CDR1 SGDLS, CDR2 YYNGEE. The CDR3 is 13 amino acids. CDR3 protein: CASSVEPSQPQHF. In DNA form, the CDR3 reads TGTGCCAGCAGCGTAGAGCCCAGTCAGCCCCAGCATTTT. Looking up the rest from reference TRBV9 and TRBJ1-5 gives the full variable domain: DSGVTQTPKHLITATGQRVTLRCSPRSGDLSVYWYQQSLDQGLQFLIQYYNGEERAKGNILERFSAQQFPDLHSELNLSSLELGDSALYFCASSVEPSQPQHFGDGTRLSIL.

This clonotype was observed a few times. The rearrangement links TRBV7-2 to TRBJ2-7; the match to TRBD1 covers 9 bases. Germline lookup yields CDR1 SGHTA and CDR2 FQGNSA. V was pared by 5 bases and J by 5 bases, with 7 bases of the junction left unmatched. The CDR3 has 14 residues. The CDR3 here is CASSPGTGTHEQYF. CDR3 DNA: TGTGCCAGCAGCCCCGGGACAGGGACCCACGAGCAGTACTTC. Full variable domain (outside the CDR3, taken from reference TRBV7-2 and TRBJ2-7): GAGVSQSPSNKVTEKGKDVELRCDPISGHTALYWYRQSLGQGLEFLIYFQGNSAPDKSGLPSDRFSAERTGGSVSTLTIQRTQQEDSAVYLCASSPGTGTHEQYFGPGTRLTVT.

The V and J genes are TRBV5-1 and TRBJ2-4; weak D call: TRBD2 (6 bases). Trimming removed 4 bases from V and 8 bases from J, with 10 bases in between. Germline CDR1 reads SGHRS; CDR2 reads YFSETQ. The length of the CDR3 is 12 residues. CDR3 region: CASSNREDIQYF. The CDR3 DNA follows: TGCGCCAGCAGCAATAGGGAGGACATTCAGTACTTC.

This clonotype was seen a few times. This sequence joins TRBV7-2 and TRBJ2-5; D perhaps matches TRBD2 (7 bases). Trimming pared 2 bases from V and 4 bases from J, leaving 17 bases between. This CDR3 is 16 amino acids long. Per germline, CDR1 SGHTA and CDR2 FQGNSA. CDR3 DNA sequence: TGTGCCAGCAGCTTACGGTCCCCAAGGGGGGGAGAGACCCAGTACTTC. Its translation is CASSLRSPRGGETQYF.

The rearrangement joins TRBV20-1 to TRBJ2-3, with 10 bases lining up with TRBD2. The CDR3 is 17 residues long. V shed 6 bases, J shed 2 bases, and the junction held 14 bases outside the gene matches. Per the germline V gene, CDR1 is DFQATT and CDR2 is SNEGSKA (reference sequence). This CDR3 reads CSASRTSGSEHTDTQYF. The CDR3 DNA sequence: TGCAGTGCCTCACGGACTAGCGGATCCGAACACACAGATACGCAGTATTTT.

The V call is TRBV20-1, the J call TRBJ2-3; unclear D gene. Trimming left V 0 bases short and J 2 bases short, with 9 bases between. CDR3 length equals 14 residues. Germline V gene sequence: CDR1 DFQATT, CDR2 SNEGSKA (reference sequence). CDR3 loop: CSARDPQNTDTQYF. The CDR3 DNA is TGCAGTGCTAGAGACCCCCAGAACACAGATACGCAGTATTTT.

This chain joins TRBV12-3 or TRBV12-4 and TRBJ2-1; 11 bases agree with TRBD2. CDR3 length: 15 residues. J was trimmed by 6 bases and V by 6 bases; bases with no gene match: 7. CDR3 region: CASSPTSGRSNEQFF. DNA of the CDR3: TGTGCCAGCAGCCCAACTAGCGGGAGAAGCAATGAGCAGTTCTTC.

This clonotype was seen more than once but under ten times. The rearrangement joins TRBV5-1 to TRBJ2-3; TRBD2 aligns across 11 bases. There are 16 residues in the CDR3. The germline V gene encodes CDR1 SGHRS and CDR2 YFSETQ. J was trimmed by 1 base and V by 6 bases; bases with no gene match: 7. The CDR3 nucleotides read TGCGCCAGCAACCCAATGACTAGCGGGGGCACAGATACGCAGTATTTT. Translating gives CASNPMTSGGTDTQYF.

There are many counts of this clonotype. In DNA form, the CDR3 reads TGTGCCAGCAGTTCGGGGGGTGATGCGGATACGCAGTATTTT. The encoded protein is CASSSGGDADTQYF. The V call is TRBV12-3 or TRBV12-4, the J call TRBJ2-3; 7 nucleotides agree with TRBD2. The CDR3 runs 14 residues. V lost 4 bases, J lost 6 bases, and 7 bases stayed unmatched.

This clonotype was counted between two and nine times. The V call is TRBV5-1, the J call TRBJ1-2; TRBD1 agrees at 7 bases. The trim removed 2 bases at V and 6 bases at J, leaving 7 bases unmatched. Germline assignment: CDR1 SGHRS and CDR2 YFSETQ. This CDR3 is 14 amino acids long. CDR3 DNA sequence: TGCGCCAGCAGCTTAGGGGGCGCTTTGAATGGCTACACCTTC. As protein: CASSLGGALNGYTF. Complete variable domain (other parts from reference TRBV5-1 and TRBJ1-2): KAGVTQTPRYLIKTRGQQVTLSCSPISGHRSVSWYQQTPGQGLQFLFEYFSETQRNKGNFPGRFSGRQFSNSRSEMNVSTLELGDSALYLCASSLGGALNGYTFGSGTRLTVV.

A single count supports this clonotype. The rearrangement links TRBV12-3 or TRBV12-4 to TRBJ2-7, with a weak D call TRBD1 (7 bases). CDR3 length: 13 amino acids. V lost 7 bases to trimming and J lost 5 bases, with 15 bases between them. The CDR3, as DNA: TGTGCCAGCACGGCAGGGGGGAAAAACGAGCAGTACTTC. The encoded protein is CASTAGGKNEQYF.

This clonotype was seen a few times. This chain connects TRBV15 to TRBJ1-1; no reliable D call. The V end was cut by 0 bases, the J end by 5 bases, with 16 bases between. This CDR3 is 16 amino acids long. From germline, CDR1 is LNHNV and CDR2 YYDKDF (reference sequence). The DNA of the CDR3 is TGTGCCACCAGCAGAGATGTAGCAAGAGGAGGAACTGAAGCTTTCTTT. It translates to CATSRDVARGGTEAFF.

This clonotype was detected ten times or more. V gene TRBV12-3 or TRBV12-4 combines with J gene TRBJ2-1; D is unclear. V was cut by 5 bases and J by 9 bases, with 11 bases left in between. The CDR3 totals 12 residues. The CDR3 loop is CASSPHISEQFF. CDR3 nucleotides: TGTGCCAGCAGTCCCCATATTAGTGAGCAGTTCTTC.

This clonotype appeared a few times. At one end the junction does not follow the germline gene, possibly because of a read error. The chain is built from TRBV5-1 and TRBJ1-2, with D unresolved. Germline-derived CDR1 and CDR2 are SGHRS and YFSETQ. The CDR3 sequence is 11 residues long. CDR3 bases: TGCGCCAGCAGCTTGGTCCCAGATTCTTCCTTC. Its protein product is CASSLVPDSSF. The full variable domain, rest sourced from reference TRBV5-1 and TRBJ1-2, is KAGVTQTPRYLIKTRGQQVTLSCSPISGHRSVSWYQQTPGQGLQFLFEYFSETQRNKGNFPGRFSGRQFSNSRSEMNVSTLELGDSALYLCASSLVPDSSFGSGTRLTVV.

Ten or more counts support this clonotype. V is TRBV12-3 or TRBV12-4 and J is TRBJ1-2, with D perhaps matching TRBD1 (5 bases). V was pared by 3 bases and J by 0 bases, with 8 bases between. The CDR3 length is 14 residues. Here the CDR3 DNA reads TGTGCCAGCAGTTTGGGCAGGGCTAACTATGGCTACACCTTC. Encoded protein: CASSLGRANYGYTF.

This clonotype occurred a few times. The chain employs TRBV29-1 and TRBJ2-1, with D possibly matching TRBD2 (7 bases). This CDR3 is 15 amino acids long. Germline-derived CDR1 and CDR2 are SQVTM and ANQGSEA. Trimming removed 5 bases at V and 3 bases at J, with 17 bases between. This chain's CDR3 is CSVTEGGEFYNEQFF. The DNA for the CDR3 is TGCAGCGTTACAGAGGGGGGGGAGTTCTACAATGAGCAGTTCTTC.